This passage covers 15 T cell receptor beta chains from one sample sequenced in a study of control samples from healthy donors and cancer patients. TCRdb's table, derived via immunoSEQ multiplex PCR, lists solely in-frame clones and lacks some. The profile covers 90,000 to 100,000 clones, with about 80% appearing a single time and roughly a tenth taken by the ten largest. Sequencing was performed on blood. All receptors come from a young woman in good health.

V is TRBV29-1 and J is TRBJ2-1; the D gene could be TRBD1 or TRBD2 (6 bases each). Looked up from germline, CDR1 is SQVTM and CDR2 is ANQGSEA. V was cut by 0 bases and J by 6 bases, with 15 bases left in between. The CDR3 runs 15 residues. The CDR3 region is CSVEDRPGAANEQFF. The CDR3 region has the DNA TGCAGCGTTGAAGATCGGCCGGGGGCGGCCAATGAGCAGTTCTTC.

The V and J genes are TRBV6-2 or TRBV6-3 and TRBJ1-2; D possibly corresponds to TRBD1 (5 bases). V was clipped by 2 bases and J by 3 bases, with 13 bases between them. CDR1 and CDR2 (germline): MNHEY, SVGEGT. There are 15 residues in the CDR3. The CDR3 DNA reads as TGTGCCAGCAGTTACAGGGCAGGGCCTGACTATGGCTACACCTTC. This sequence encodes CASSYRAGPDYGYTF.

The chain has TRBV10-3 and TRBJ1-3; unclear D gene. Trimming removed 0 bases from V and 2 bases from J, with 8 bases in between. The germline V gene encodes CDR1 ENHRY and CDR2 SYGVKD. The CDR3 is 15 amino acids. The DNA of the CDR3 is TGTGCCATCAGTGAGTCGGACGGGCCTGGAAACACCATATATTTT. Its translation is CAISESDGPGNTIYF.

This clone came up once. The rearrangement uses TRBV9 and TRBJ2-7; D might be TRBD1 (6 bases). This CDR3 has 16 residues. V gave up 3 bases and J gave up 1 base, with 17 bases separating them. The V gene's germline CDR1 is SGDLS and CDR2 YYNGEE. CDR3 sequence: CASSATNRVVSYEQYF. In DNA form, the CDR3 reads TGTGCCAGCAGCGCCACCAACAGGGTTGTATCCTACGAGCAGTACTTC.

CDR3 protein: CASSAALAKNIQYF. The CDR3 DNA is TGTGCCAGCAGCGCCGCCCTAGCCAAAAACATTCAGTACTTC. V and J are TRBV7-2 and TRBJ2-4; D unclear. The CDR3 consists of 14 residues. CDR1 is SGHTA and CDR2 is FQGNSA in the germline V gene. Trimming cost V 5 bases and J 0 bases, with 8 bases left between them.

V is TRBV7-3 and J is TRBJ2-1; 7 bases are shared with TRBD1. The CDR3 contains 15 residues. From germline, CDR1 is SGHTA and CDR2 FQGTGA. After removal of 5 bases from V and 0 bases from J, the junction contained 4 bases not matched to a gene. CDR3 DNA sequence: TGTGCCAGCAGCCAACAGGGGAGCTCCTACAATGAGCAGTTCTTC. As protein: CASSQQGSSYNEQFF.

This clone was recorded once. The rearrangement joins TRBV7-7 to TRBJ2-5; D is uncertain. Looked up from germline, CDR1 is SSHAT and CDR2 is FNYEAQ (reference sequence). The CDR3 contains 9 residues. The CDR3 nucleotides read TGTGCTAGCCCGACCACCCAGTACTTC. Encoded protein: CASPTTQYF.

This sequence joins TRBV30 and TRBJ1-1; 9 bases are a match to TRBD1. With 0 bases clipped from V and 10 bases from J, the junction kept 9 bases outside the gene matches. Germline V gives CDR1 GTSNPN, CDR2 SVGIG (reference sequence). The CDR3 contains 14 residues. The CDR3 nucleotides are TGTGCCTGGAGTGTATCTGGACAGGGGATCGGAGCTTTCTTT. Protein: CAWSVSGQGIGAFF.

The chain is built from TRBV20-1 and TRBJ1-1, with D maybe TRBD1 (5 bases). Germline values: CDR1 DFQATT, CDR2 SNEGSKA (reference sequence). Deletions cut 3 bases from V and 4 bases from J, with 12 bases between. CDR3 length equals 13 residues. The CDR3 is CSASRGGPTEAFF. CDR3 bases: TGCAGTGCTAGTAGGGGAGGGCCCACTGAAGCTTTCTTT.

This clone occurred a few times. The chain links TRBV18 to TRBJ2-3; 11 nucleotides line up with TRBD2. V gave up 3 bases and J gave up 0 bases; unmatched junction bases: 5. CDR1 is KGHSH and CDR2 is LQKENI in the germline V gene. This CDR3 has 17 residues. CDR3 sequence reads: CASSPLAGGASTDTQYF. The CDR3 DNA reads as TGTGCCAGCTCACCTCTAGCGGGGGGCGCTAGCACAGATACGCAGTATTTT.

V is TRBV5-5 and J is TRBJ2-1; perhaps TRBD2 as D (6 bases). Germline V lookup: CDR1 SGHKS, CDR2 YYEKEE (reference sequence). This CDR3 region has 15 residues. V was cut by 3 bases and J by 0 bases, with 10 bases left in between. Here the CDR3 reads CASSSGGISYNEQFF. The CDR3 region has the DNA TGTGCCAGCAGCTCCGGGGGAATCTCCTACAATGAGCAGTTCTTC.

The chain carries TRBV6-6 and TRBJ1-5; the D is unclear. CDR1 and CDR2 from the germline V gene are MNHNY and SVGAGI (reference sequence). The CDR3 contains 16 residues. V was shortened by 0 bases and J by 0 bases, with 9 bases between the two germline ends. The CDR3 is CASSYSAGDSNQPQHF. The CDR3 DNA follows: TGTGCCAGCAGTTACTCGGCAGGTGATAGCAATCAGCCCCAGCATTTT.

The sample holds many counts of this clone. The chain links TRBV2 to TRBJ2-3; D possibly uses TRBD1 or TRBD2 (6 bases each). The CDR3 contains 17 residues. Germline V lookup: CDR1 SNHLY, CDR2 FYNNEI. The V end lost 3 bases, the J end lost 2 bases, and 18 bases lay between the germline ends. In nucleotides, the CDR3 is TGTGCCAGCAGTGAGCTTCGGGCAGGGGAGGCCACAGATACGCAGTATTTT. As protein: CASSELRAGEATDTQYF. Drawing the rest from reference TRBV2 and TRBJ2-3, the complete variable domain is EPEVTQTPSHQVTQMGQEVILRCVPISNHLYFYWYRQILGQKVEFLVSFYNNEISEKSEIFDDQFSVERPDGSNFTLKIRSTKLEDSAMYFCASSELRAGEATDTQYFGPGTRLTVL.

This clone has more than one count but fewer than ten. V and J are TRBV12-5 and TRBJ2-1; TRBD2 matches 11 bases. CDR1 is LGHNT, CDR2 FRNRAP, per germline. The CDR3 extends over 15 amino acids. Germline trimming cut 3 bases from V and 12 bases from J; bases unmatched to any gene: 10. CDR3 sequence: CASGFASGGSVPQFF. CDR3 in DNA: TGTGCTAGTGGTTTCGCTAGCGGGGGGTCGGTACCGCAGTTCTTC.

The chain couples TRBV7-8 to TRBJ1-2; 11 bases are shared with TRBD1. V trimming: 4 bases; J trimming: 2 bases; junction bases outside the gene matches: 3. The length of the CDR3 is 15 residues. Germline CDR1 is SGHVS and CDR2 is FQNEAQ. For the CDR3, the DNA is TGTGCCAGCAGCTCTAGGACAGGGGGCAACTATGGCTACACCTTC. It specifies CASSSRTGGNYGYTF.